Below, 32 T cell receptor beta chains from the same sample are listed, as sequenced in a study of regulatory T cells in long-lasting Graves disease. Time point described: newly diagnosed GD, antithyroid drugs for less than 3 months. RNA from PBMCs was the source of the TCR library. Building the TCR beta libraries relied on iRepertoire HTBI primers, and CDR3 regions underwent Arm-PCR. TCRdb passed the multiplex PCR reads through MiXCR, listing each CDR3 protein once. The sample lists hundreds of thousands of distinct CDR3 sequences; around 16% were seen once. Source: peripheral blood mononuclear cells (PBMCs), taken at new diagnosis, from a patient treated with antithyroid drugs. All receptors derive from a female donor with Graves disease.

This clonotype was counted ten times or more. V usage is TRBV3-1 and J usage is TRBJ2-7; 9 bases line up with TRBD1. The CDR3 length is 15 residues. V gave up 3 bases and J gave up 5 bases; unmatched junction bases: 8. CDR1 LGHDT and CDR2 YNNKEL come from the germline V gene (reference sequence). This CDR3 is CASSQPGQGLHEQYF. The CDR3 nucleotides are TGTGCCAGCAGCCAGCCGGGACAGGGACTCCACGAGCAGTACTTC.

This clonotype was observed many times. This chain's CDR3 is CASSFEPEKLFF. The CDR3 bases are TGTGCCAGCAGTTTTGAACCCGAAAAACTGTTTTTT. The V and J genes are TRBV12-3 or TRBV12-4 and TRBJ1-4, with D hard to call. The CDR3 totals 12 residues. The germline V and J ends were trimmed by 3 bases and 8 bases, with 7 bases remaining between them.

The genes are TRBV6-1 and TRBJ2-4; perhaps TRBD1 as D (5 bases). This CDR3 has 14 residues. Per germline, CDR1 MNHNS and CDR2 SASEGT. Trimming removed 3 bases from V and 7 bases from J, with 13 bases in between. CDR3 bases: TGTGCCAGCAGTGAGGCAGGGTCCCCCAACATTCAGTACTTC. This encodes CASSEAGSPNIQYF.

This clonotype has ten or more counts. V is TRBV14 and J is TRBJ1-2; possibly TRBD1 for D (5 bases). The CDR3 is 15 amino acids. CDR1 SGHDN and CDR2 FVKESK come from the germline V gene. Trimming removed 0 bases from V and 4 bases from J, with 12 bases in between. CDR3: CASSQDAGSGYGYTF. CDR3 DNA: TGTGCCAGCAGCCAAGACGCAGGGTCGGGCTATGGCTACACCTTC.

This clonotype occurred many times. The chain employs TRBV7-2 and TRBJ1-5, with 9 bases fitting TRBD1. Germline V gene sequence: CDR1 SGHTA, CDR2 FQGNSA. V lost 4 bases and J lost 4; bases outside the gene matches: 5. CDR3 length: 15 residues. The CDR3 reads CASSSTGGRNQPQHF. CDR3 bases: TGTGCCAGCAGCTCTACAGGGGGCAGAAATCAGCCCCAGCATTTT.

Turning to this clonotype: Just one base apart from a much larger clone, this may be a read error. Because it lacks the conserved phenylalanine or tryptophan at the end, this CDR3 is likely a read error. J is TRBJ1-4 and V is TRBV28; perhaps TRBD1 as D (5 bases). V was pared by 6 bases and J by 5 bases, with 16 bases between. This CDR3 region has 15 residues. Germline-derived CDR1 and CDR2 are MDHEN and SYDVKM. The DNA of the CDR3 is TGTGCCAGCAGCCTCGGGGGGGGGAAGAATGAAAAACTGTTTCTT. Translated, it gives CASSLGGGKNEKLFL.

CDR3 nucleotide sequence: TGTGCCAGCAGTTTAGAGGGTATTCGGGACACCTACAATGAGCAGTTCTTC. Residues: CASSLEGIRDTYNEQFF. The chain is built from TRBV12-3 or TRBV12-4 and TRBJ2-1, with a weak D call TRBD1 (6 bases). There are 17 residues in the CDR3. Trimming stripped 1 base from V and 2 bases from J, with 15 bases between.

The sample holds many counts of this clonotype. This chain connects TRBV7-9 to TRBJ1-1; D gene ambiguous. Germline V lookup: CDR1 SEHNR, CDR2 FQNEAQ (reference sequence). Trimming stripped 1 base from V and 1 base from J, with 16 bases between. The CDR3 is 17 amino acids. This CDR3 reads CASSLVPDTRPNTEAFF. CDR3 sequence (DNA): TGTGCCAGCAGCTTAGTCCCTGACACGAGACCGAACACTGAAGCTTTCTTT.

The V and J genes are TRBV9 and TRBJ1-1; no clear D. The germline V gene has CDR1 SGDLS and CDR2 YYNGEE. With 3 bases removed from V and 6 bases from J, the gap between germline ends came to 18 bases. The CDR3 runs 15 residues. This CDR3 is CASSDRDGDVAEAFF. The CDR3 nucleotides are TGTGCCAGCAGCGACCGTGACGGCGACGTCGCTGAAGCTTTCTTT.

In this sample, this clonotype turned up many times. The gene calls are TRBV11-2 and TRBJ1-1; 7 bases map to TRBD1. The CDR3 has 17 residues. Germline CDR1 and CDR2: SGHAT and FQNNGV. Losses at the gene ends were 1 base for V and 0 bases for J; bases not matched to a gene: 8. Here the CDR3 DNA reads TGTGCCAGCAGCTTAGTTTCAGACAGGGACATGAACACTGAAGCTTTCTTT. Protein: CASSLVSDRDMNTEAFF. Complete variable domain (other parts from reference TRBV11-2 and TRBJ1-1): EAGVAQSPRYKIIEKRQSVAFWCNPISGHATLYWYQQILGQGPKLLIQFQNNGVVDDSQLPKDRFSAERLKGVDSTLKIQPAKLEDSAVYLCASSLVSDRDMNTEAFFGQGTRLTVV.

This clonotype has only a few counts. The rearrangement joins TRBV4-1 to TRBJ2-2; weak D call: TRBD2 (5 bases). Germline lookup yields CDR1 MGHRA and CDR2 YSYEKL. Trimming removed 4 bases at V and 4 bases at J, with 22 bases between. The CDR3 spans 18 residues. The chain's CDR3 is CASSPPFMLARSTGELFF. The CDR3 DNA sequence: TGCGCCAGCAGCCCCCCCTTTATGCTAGCCCGGAGCACCGGGGAGCTGTTTTTT.

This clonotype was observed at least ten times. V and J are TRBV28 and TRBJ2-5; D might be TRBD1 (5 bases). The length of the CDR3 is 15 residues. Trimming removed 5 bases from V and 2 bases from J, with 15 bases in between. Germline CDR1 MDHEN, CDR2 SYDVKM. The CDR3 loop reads CASSPGDRIQETQYF. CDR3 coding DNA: TGTGCCAGCAGTCCCGGTGACAGAATTCAAGAGACCCAGTACTTC.

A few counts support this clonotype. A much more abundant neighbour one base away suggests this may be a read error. This chain's CDR3 is CASSLATGREASF. The CDR3 nucleotides read TGTGCCAGCAGCTTAGCGACAGGACGTGAAGCTTCCTTT. The chain uses TRBV11-2 and TRBJ1-1; tentative D call: TRBD1 (6 bases). The CDR3 sequence is 13 residues long. CDR1 SGHAT and CDR2 FQNNGV come from the germline V gene.

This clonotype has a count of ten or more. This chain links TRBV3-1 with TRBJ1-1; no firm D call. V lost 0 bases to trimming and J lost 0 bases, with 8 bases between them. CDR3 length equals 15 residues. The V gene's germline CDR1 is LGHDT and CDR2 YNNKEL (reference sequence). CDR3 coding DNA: TGTGCCAGCAGCCAAGACAAGGTGCTGAACACTGAAGCTTTCTTT. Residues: CASSQDKVLNTEAFF.

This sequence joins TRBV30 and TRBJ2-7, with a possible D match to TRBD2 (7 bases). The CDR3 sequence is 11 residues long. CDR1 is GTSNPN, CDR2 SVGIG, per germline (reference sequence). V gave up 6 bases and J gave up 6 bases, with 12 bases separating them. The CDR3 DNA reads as TGTGCCTGTGGAGGGGGGGTCGAGCAGTACTTC. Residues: CACGGGVEQYF.

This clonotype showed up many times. The chain's CDR3 is CASSLDDEKLFF. The CDR3 DNA follows: TGTGCCAGCAGCTTGGATGATGAAAAACTGTTTTTT. This chain joins TRBV5-5 and TRBJ1-4; D remains ambiguous. The CDR3 consists of 12 residues. Germline V gives CDR1 SGHKS, CDR2 YYEKEE (reference sequence). Trimming removed 0 bases at V and 6 bases at J, with 3 bases between.

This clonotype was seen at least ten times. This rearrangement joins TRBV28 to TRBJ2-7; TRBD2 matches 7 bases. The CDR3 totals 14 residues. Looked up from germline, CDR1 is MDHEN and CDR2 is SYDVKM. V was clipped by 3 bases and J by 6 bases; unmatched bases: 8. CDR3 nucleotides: TGTGCCAGCAGTTTTTGGCGGGAGATGTCCGAGCAGTACTTC. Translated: CASSFWREMSEQYF.

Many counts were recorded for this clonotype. The CDR3 protein is CASSLSPRGDEKLFF. Written as DNA, the CDR3 is TGCGCCAGCAGCTTGTCTCCCAGGGGTGATGAAAAACTGTTTTTT. This chain connects TRBV5-1 to TRBJ1-4, with D possibly matching TRBD1 (6 bases). V lost 1 base and J 6 bases, leaving 13 bases between the germline ends. The CDR3 contains 15 residues. Germline values: CDR1 SGHRS, CDR2 YFSETQ.

This chain's CDR3 is CASSPGQNSNQPQHF. The CDR3 DNA is TGTGCCAGCTCACCAGGACAGAATAGCAATCAGCCCCAGCATTTT. The chain uses TRBV18 and TRBJ1-5; perhaps TRBD1 as D (6 bases). V lost 2 bases, J lost 0 bases, and 8 bases lay in between. Germline lookup yields CDR1 KGHSH and CDR2 LQKENI. CDR3 length: 15 residues.

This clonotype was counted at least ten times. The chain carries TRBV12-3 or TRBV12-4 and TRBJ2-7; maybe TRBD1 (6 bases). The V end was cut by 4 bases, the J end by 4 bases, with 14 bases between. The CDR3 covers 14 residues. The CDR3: CASSSTRGQYEQYF. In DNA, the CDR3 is TGTGCCAGCAGTTCAACCAGGGGCCAATACGAGCAGTACTTC.

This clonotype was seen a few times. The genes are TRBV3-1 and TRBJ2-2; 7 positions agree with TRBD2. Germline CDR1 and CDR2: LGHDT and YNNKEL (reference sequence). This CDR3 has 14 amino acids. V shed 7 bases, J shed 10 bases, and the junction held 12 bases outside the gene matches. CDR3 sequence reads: CASNPTSAGEELFF. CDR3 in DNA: TGTGCCAGCAACCCAACTAGTGCGGGGGAGGAGCTGTTTTTT.

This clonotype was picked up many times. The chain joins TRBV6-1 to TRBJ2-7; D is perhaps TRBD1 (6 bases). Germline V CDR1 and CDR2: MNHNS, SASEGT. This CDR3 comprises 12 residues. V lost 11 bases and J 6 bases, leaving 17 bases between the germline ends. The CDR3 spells CAARTAFREQYF. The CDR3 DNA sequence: TGTGCCGCGCGGACAGCATTCCGCGAGCAGTACTTC.

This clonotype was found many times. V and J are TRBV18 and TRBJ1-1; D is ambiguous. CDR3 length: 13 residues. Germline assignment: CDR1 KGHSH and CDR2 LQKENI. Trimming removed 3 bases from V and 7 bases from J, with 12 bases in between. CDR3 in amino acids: CASSPDVTLEAFF. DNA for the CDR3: TGTGCCAGCTCACCCGACGTAACCCTTGAAGCTTTCTTT.

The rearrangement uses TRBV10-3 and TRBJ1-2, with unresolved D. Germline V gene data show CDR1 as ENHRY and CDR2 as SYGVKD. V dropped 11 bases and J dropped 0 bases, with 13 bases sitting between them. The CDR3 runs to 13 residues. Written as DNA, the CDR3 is TGTGCCGCTAGAAGTGCAGCTAACTATGGCTACACCTTC. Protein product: CAARSAANYGYTF.

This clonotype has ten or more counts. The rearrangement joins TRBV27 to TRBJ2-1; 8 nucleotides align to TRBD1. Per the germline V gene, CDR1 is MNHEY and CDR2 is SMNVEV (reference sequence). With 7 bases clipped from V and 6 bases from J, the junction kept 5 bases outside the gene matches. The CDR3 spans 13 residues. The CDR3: CASNYRGANEQFF. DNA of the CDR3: TGTGCCAGCAACTACAGGGGGGCCAATGAGCAGTTCTTC.

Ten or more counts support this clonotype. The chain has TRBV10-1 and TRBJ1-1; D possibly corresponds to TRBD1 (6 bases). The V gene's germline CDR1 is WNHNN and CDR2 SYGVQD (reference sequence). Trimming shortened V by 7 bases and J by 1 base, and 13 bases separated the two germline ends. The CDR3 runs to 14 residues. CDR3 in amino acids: CASMLRTANTEAFF. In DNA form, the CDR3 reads TGCGCCAGCATGCTCAGGACAGCGAACACTGAAGCTTTCTTT.

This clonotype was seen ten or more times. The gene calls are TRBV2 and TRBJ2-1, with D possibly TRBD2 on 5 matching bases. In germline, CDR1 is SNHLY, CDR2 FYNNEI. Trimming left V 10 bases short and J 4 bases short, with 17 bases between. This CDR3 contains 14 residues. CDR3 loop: CATKEVSAYNEQFF. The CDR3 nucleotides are TGTGCCACCAAGGAGGTCTCGGCGTACAATGAGCAGTTCTTC.

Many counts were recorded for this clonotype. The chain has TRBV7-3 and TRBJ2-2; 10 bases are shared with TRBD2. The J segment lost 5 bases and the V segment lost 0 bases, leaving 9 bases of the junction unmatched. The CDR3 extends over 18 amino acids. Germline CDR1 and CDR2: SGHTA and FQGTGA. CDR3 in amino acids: CASSLTSLAGARTGELFF. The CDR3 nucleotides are TGTGCCAGCAGCTTAACATCGCTAGCGGGGGCGAGGACCGGGGAGCTGTTTTTT.

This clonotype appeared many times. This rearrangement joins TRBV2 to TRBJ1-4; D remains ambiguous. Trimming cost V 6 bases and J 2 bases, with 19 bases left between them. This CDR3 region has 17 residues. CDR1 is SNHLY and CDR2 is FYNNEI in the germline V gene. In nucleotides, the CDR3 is TGTGCCAGCAGGGACCCAAACTTCAGGATCACTAATGAAAAACTGTTTTTT. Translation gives CASRDPNFRITNEKLFF.

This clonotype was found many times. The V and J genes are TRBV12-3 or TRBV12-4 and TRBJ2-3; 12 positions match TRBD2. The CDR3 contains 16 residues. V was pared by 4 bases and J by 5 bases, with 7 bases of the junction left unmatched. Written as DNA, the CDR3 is TGTGCCAGCAGTTCCTCGACTAGCGGGAGTATAGATACGCAGTATTTT. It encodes CASSSSTSGSIDTQYF.

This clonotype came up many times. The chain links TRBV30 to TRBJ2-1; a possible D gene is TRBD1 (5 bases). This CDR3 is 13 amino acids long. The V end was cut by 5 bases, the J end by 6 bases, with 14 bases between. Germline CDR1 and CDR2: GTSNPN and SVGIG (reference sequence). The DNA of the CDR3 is TGTGCCTGGGCACACCATGGGGCCAATGAGCAGTTCTTC. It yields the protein CAWAHHGANEQFF.

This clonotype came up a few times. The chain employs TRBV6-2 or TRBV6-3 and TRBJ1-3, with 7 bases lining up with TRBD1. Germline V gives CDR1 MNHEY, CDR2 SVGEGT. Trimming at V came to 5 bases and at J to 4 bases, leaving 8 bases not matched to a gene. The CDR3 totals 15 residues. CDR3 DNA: TGTGCCAGCAGTGGAAGGGACAGCTCGGGAAACACCATATATTTT. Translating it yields CASSGRDSSGNTIYF.